Sequencing of this TCR beta chain was carried out in a study of blood T cell repertoires in COVID-19. Sequenced by immunoSEQ multiplex PCR; TCRdb stores in-frame clones only, minus some. The sample holds about 110,000 clones, around 84% seen once. The sequencing input was peripheral blood. This receptor was taken from a woman aged 80 or over with active or convalescent COVID-19.

CDR3 sequence (DNA): TGCGCCAGCAGCTCGGGGGGCGCGACTAATGAAAAACTGTTTTTT. It translates to CASSSGGATNEKLFF. The chain uses TRBV5-1 and TRBJ1-4, with a weak D call TRBD1 (6 bases). Between the trimmed V and J ends, which lost 3 bases and 2 bases, there was a span of 11 bases. CDR3 length equals 15 residues. Germline CDR1 reads SGHRS; CDR2 reads YFSETQ.